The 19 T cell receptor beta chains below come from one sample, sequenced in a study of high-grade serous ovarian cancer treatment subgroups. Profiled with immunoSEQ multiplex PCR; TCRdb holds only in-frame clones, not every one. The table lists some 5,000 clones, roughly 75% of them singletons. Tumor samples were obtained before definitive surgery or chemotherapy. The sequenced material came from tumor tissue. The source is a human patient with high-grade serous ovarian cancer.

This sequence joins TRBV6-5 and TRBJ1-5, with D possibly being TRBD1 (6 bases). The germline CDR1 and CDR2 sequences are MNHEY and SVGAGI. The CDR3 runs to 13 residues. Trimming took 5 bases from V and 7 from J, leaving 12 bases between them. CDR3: CASSTDQGQPQHF. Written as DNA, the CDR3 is TGTGCCAGCAGTACCGACCAGGGGCAGCCCCAGCATTTT.

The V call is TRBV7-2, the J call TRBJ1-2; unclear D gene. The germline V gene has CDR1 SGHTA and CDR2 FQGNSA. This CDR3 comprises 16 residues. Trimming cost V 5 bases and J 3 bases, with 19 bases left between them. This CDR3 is CASSPLVRESYYGYTF. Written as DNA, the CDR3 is TGTGCCAGCAGCCCCCTGGTACGGGAATCCTACTATGGCTACACCTTC.

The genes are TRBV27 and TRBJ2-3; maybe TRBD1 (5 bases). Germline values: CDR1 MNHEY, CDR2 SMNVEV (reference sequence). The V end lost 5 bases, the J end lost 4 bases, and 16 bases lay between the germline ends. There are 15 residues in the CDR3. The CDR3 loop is CASSTWAGISDTQYF. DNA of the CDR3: TGTGCCAGCAGTACATGGGCAGGGATTTCAGATACGCAGTATTTT.

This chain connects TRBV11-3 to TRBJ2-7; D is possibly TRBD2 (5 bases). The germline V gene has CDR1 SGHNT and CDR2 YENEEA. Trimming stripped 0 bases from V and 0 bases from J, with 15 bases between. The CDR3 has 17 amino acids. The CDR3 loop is CASSLEVSGGLSYEQYF. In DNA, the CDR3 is TGTGCCAGCAGCTTAGAGGTTTCAGGAGGCCTCTCCTACGAGCAGTACTTC.

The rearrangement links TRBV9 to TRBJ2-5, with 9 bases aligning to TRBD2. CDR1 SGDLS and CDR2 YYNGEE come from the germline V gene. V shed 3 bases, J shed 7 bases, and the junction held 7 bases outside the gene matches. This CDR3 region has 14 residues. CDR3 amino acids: CASSGGGARVTQYF. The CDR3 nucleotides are TGTGCCAGCAGCGGCGGGGGGGCTAGAGTGACCCAGTACTTC.

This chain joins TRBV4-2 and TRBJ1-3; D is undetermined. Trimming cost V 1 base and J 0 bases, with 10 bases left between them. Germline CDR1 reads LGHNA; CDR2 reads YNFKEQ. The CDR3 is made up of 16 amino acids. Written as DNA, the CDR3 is TGTGCCAGCAGCCAAGTCGGCGGCAGCTCTGGAAACACCATATATTTT. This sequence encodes CASSQVGGSSGNTIYF.

The DNA of the CDR3 is TGCGCCAGCAGCTTGGGACTAGCGGGGGATCAGCACGTC. The encoded protein is CASSLGLAGDQHV. The chain joins TRBV5-1 to TRBJ2-7; TRBD2 agrees at 12 bases. The CDR3 length is 13 residues. Germline V gives CDR1 SGHRS, CDR2 YFSETQ.

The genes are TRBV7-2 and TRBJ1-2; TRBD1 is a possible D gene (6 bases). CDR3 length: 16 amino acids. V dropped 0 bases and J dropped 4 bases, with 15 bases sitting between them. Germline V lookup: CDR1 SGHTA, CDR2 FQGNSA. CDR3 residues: CASSLAGGGSSYGYTF. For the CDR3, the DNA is TGTGCCAGCAGCTTAGCGGGGGGCGGATCCTCCTATGGCTACACCTTC.

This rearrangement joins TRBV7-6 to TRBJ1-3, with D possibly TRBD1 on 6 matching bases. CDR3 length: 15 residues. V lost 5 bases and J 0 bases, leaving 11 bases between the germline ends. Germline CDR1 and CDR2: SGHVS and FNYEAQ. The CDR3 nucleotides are TGTGCCAGCAGCCCCGACAGGACCTCTGGAAACACCATATATTTT. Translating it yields CASSPDRTSGNTIYF.

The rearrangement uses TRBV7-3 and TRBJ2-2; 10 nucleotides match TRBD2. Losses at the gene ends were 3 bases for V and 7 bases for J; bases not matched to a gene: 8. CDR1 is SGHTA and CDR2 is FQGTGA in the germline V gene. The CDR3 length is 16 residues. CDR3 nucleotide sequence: TGTGCCAGCAGCTTTCCAGCGGGGGGGCAGGTCGGGGAGCTGTTTTTT. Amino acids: CASSFPAGGQVGELFF.

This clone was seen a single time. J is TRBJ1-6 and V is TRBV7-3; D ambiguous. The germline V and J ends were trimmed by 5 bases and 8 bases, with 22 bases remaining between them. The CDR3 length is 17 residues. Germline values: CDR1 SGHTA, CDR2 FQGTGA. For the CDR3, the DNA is TGTGCCAGCAGCCCAACCCCTCCGACGGCTAAGGATTCACCCCTCCACTTT. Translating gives CASSPTPPTAKDSPLHF.

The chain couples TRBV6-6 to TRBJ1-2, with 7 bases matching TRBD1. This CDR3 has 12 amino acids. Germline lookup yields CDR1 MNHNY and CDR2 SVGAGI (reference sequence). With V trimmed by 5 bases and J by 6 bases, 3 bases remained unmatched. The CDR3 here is CASSIQGDGYTF. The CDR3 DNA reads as TGTGCCAGCAGTATTCAGGGGGATGGCTACACCTTC.

As DNA, the CDR3 is TGTGCCAGCAGCACAGAAAGCACAGATACGCAGTATTTT. Translating gives CASSTESTDTQYF. This chain connects TRBV7-2 to TRBJ2-3; the D is unclear. The CDR3 has 13 amino acids. The V end lost 5 bases, the J end lost 0 bases, and 6 bases lay between the germline ends. The germline gives CDR1 SGHTA, CDR2 FQGNSA. Complete variable domain (other parts from reference TRBV7-2 and TRBJ2-3): GAGVSQSPSNKVTEKGKDVELRCDPISGHTALYWYRQSLGQGLEFLIYFQGNSAPDKSGLPSDRFSAERTGGSVSTLTIQRTQQEDSAVYLCASSTESTDTQYFGPGTRLTVL.

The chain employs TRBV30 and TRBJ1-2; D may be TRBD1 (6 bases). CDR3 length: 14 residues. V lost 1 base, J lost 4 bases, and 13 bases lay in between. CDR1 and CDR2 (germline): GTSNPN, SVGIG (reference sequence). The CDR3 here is CAWSAQGLFYGYTF. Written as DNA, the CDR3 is TGTGCCTGGAGTGCCCAGGGGCTGTTCTATGGCTACACCTTC.

CDR3 nucleotide sequence: TGTGCCAGCAGCTTAGTCTCAAGTTCGTCTGGGGGGCGCCAGGGCTACACCTTC. It is translated as CASSLVSSSSGGRQGYTF. The J gene is TRBJ1-2, the V gene TRBV7-2; tentative D call: TRBD1 (6 bases). The V and J ends lost 1 base and 8 bases respectively, with 26 bases between them. The germline V gene has CDR1 SGHTA and CDR2 FQGNSA. The CDR3 consists of 18 residues.

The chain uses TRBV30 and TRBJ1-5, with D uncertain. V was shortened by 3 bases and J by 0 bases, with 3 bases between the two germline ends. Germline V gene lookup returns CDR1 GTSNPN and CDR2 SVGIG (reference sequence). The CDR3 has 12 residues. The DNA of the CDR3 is TGTGCCTGGAGCGGTAGCAATCAGCCCCAGCATTTT. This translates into CAWSGSNQPQHF.

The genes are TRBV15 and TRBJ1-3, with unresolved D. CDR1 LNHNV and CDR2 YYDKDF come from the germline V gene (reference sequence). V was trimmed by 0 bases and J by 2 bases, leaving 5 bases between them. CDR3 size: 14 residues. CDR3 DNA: TGTGCCACCAGCAGAGATAAGGCTGGAAACACCATATATTTT. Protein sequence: CATSRDKAGNTIYF.

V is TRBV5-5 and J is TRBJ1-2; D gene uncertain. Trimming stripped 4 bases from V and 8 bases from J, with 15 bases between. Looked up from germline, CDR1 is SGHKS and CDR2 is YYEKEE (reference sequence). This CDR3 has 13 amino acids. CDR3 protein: CASSPGRARGYTF. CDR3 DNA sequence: TGTGCCAGCAGCCCCGGGAGGGCACGGGGCTACACCTTC.

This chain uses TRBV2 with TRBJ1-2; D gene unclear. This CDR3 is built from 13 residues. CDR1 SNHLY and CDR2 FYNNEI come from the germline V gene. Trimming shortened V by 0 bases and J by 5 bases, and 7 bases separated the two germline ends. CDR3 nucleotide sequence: TGTGCCAGCAGTGAAGCCACACAGTATGGCTACACCTTC. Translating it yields CASSEATQYGYTF.